This T cell receptor beta chain was found in a study of tumor-infiltrating lymphocytes in primary liver carcinoma. Co-extraction yielded RNA and DNA from 20-30 mg of unsorted bulk tissue. Surgeons treated the primary liver carcinoma of the patients by surgical resection. Worth noting for this clonotype: One junction end does not reproduce the germline sequence, and a read error may be involved.

With around 500 ng total RNA as template and a constant-region primer, TCR beta cDNA was made. Researchers made the TCR beta libraries by running three nested multiplex PCR rounds with slightly modified ARM-PCR. TCRdb re-analysed the multiplex PCR reads in MiXCR, keeping a single row per CDR3 protein. Of 45,000 or so distinct CDR3 sequences listed, 75% are singletons. The sample comprised tumor-adjacent normal liver tissue. This receptor was obtained from a woman in her twenties or thirties with primary liver carcinoma and hepatitis B virus infection.

CDR3 region: CASSQEGGGPYNEQLF. The CDR3 DNA reads as TGTGCCAGCAGCCAAGAAGGCGGGGGGCCCTACAATGAGCAGTTATTC. The genes are TRBV4-2 and TRBJ2-1, with 8 nucleotides matching TRBD2. The germline V gene encodes CDR1 LGHNA and CDR2 YNFKEQ. There are 16 residues in the CDR3.